The rows below give T cell receptor beta chains drawn from one sample of a study of T cell responses to AZD1222 COVID-19 vaccine. The assay was immunoSEQ multiplex PCR, and TCRdb's table has in-frame clones only and misses some. The sample lists 150,000 to 200,000 clones; 94% were seen once. Specimen: peripheral blood, collected on day 0 of AZD1222 vaccination. All receptors derive from an adult in good health. Each CDR3 is given with its conserved first and last residue. D genes are given only for firm matches. Size is stated for part of the rows, as once, few or many counts, or as a class when the clone is expanded.

>NA|NA|TRBJ2-7|TRBV19
TGTGCCAGTAGTACCTTTAGCGGTTCCTCCTACGAGCAGTACTTC
CASSTFSGSSYEQYF
>TRBD2|NA|TRBJ2-1|TRBV11-2
TGTGCCAGCAGCTCAATAGCGGGAGATGGGAGTGAGCAGTTCTTC
CASSSIAGDGSEQFF
>NA|once|TRBJ2-7|TRBV28
TGTGCCAGCGGGGTCTACGAGCAGTACTTC
CASGVYEQYF
>TRBD2|NA|TRBJ2-1|TRBV6-5
TGTGCCAGCAGTTCCTTAGCGGGAGGGTACAATGAGCAGTTCTTC
CASSSLAGGYNEQFF
>NA|once|TRBJ2-1|TRBV7-2
TGTGCCAGCAGCTTAGGAGGAACCTCCTACAATGAGCAGTTCTTC
CASSLGGTSYNEQFF
>TRBD2|NA|TRBJ2-1|TRBV5-1
TGCGCCAGCAGCTTGAGGACTAGCGTCAATCTCGGGGAGCAGTTCTTC
CASSLRTSVNLGEQFF
>NA|NA|TRBJ2-3|TRBV19
TGTGCCAGTAGTTCGGACGGGAGTCGAGGCGATACGCAGTATTTT
CASSSDGSRGDTQYF
>NA|NA|TRBJ1-2|TRBV27
TGTGCCAGCAGGCCGGGGGGAGGGGACTATGGCTACACCTTC
CASRPGGGDYGYTF
>NA|once|TRBJ1-1|TRBV5-1
TGCGCCAGCAGTTCCCCGGGCATCCCTGAAGCTTTCTTT
CASSSPGIPEAFF
>NA|NA|TRBJ1-6|TRBV5-8
TGTGCCAGCAGAACTGGGGGCAGCATTAATTCACCCCTCCACTTT
CASRTGGSINSPLHF
>NA|NA|TRBJ1-2|TRBV6-5
TGTGCCAGCAGTAAACGGGCAGAATACTATGGCTACACCTTC
CASSKRAEYYGYTF
>NA|NA|TRBJ1-2|TRBV28
TGTGCCAGCAGTTTGTTGGCTATGGTAGGCTACACCTTC
CASSLLAMVGYTF
>TRBD1|NA|TRBJ1-1|TRBV7-9
TGTGCCAGCAGCCCCCTGACAGGGAGGGCCGGTACTGAAGCTTTCTTT
CASSPLTGRAGTEAFF
>TRBD1|NA|TRBJ2-7|TRBV5-1
TGCGCCAGCAGCCCTGGGACAGGGGCCCGCGAGGGCTACGAGCAGTACTTC
CASSPGTGAREGYEQYF
>NA|NA|TRBJ1-4|TRBV29-1
TGCAGCGTCAATACTTCAGGGGAAGGGATGTTTTTT
CSVNTSGEGMFF
>NA|NA|TRBJ2-1|TRBV11-2
TGTGCCAGCAGCTTTAATCCCCAGGGGATGGGGCAGTTCTTC
CASSFNPQGMGQFF
>NA|once|TRBJ1-5|TRBV7-2
TGTGCCAGCAGCTTAACTACCGATCAGCCCCAGCATTTT
CASSLTTDQPQHF
>NA|NA|TRBJ2-3|TRBV4-1
TGCGCCAGCAGCCAAGGGACGTTAGATACGCAGTATTTT
CASSQGTLDTQYF
>NA|NA|TRBJ1-1|TRBV7-9
TGTGCCAGCAGCCCCAATGAAGCTTTCTTT
CASSPNEAFF
>NA|NA|TRBJ2-7|TRBV7-2
TGTGCCAGCAGCCCCCGGGCCTCCTACGAGCAGTACTTC
CASSPRASYEQYF
>TRBD1|NA|TRBJ2-7|TRBV27
TGTGCCAGCAGTTTGCGGACAGGGCGATACTACGAGCAGTACTTC
CASSLRTGRYYEQYF
>NA|NA|TRBJ2-7|TRBV28
TGTGCCAGCAGAATCCAGGGGACCTCCTACGAGCAGTACTTC
CASRIQGTSYEQYF
>NA|NA|TRBJ1-1|TRBV5-1
TGCGCCAGCAGCTTGAGAGCGATGAACACTGAAGCTTTCTTT
CASSLRAMNTEAFF
>TRBD2|NA|TRBJ2-7|TRBV5-1
TGCGCCAGCAGCTCCACAACCGGGACTAGCCCTTCCTACGAGCAGTACTTC
CASSSTTGTSPSYEQYF
>NA|NA|TRBJ2-2|TRBV19
TGTGCCAGTAGTATCGGGGGCCGAGGGCAGACCGGGGAGCTGTTTTTT
CASSIGGRGQTGELFF
>TRBD2|NA|TRBJ2-5|TRBV30
TGTGCCTGGAGTGAACTAGCGGGGATCCAAGAGACCCAGTACTTC
CAWSELAGIQETQYF
>NA|NA|TRBJ1-2|TRBV7-9
TGTGCCAGCAGATTAGCCGAGGACTATGGCTACACCTTC
CASRLAEDYGYTF